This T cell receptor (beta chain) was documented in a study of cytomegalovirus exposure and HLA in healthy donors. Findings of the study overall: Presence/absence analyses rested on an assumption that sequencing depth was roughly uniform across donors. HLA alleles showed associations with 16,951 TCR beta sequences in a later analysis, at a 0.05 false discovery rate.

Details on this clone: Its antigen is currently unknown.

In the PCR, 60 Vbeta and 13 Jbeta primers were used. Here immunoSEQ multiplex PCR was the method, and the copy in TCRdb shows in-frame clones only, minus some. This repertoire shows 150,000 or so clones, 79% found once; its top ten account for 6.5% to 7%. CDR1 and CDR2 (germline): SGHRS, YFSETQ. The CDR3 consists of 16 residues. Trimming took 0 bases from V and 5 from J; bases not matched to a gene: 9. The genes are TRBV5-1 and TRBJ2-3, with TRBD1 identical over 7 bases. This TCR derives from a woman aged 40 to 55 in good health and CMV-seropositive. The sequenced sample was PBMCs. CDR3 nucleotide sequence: TGCGCCAGCAGCTTGGGGGACAGTAGAGGGAAAGATACGCAGTATTTT. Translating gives CASSLGDSRGKDTQYF.